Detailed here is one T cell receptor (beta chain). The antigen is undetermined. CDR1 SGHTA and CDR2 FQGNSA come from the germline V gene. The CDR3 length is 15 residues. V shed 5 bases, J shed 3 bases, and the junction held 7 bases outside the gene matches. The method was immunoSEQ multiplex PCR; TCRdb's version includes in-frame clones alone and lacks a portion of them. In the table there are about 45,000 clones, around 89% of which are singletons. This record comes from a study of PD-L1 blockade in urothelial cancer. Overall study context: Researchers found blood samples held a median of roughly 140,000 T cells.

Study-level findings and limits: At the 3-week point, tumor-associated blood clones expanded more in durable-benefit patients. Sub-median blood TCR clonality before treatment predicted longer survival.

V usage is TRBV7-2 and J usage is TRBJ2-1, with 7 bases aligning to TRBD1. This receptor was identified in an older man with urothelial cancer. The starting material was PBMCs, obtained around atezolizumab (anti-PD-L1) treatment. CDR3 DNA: TGTGCCAGCAGCAGCACGGGACAGTACTACAATGAGCAGTTCTTC. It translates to CASSSTGQYYNEQFF.